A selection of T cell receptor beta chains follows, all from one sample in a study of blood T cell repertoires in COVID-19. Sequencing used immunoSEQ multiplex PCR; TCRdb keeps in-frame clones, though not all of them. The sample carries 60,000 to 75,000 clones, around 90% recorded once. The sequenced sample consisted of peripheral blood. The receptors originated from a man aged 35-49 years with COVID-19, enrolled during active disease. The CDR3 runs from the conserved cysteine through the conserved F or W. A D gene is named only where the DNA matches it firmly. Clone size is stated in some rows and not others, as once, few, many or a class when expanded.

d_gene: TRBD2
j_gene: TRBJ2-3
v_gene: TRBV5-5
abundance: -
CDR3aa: CASRKLAGSLDTQYF
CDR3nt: TGTGCCAGCAGGAAACTAGCGGGGAGTTTGGATACGCAGTATTTT

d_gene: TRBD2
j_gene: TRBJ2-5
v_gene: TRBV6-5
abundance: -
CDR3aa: CASRKGREETQYF
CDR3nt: TGTGCCAGCAGGAAGGGGAGGGAAGAGACCCAGTACTTC

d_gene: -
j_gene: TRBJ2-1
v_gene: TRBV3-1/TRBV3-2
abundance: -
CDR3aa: CASSAWVRASNEQFF
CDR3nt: TGTGCCAGCAGCGCCTGGGTGAGGGCTAGCAATGAGCAGTTCTTC

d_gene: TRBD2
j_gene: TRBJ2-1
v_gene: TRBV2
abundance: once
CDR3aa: CASRESGGQFF
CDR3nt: TGTGCCAGCAGGGAAAGCGGGGGACAGTTCTTC

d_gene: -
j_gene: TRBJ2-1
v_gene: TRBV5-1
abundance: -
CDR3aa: CASSFTGTLFNEQFF
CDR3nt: TGCGCCAGCAGCTTTACCGGGACTCTATTCAATGAGCAGTTCTTC

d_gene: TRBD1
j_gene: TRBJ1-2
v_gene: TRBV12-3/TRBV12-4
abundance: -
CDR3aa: CAISTGGVGYTF
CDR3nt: TGTGCCATCTCGACAGGGGGAGTTGGCTACACCTTC

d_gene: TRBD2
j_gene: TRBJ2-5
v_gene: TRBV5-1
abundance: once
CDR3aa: CASTPGGLAGRETQYF
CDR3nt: TGCGCCAGCACCCCGGGGGGGCTAGCGGGGCGAGAGACCCAGTACTTC

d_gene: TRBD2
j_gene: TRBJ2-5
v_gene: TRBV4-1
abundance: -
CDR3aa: CASKSGGETQYF
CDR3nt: TGCGCCAGCAAAAGCGGGGGGGAGACCCAGTACTTC

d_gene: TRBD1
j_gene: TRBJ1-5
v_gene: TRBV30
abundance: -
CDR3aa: CAWKGTGDSQPQHF
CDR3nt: TGTGCCTGGAAAGGGACAGGGGATAGTCAGCCCCAGCATTTT

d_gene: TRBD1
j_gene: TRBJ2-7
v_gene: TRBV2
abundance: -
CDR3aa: CASNPGQSSYEQYF
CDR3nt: TGTGCCAGCAACCCGGGACAGAGCTCCTACGAGCAGTACTTC

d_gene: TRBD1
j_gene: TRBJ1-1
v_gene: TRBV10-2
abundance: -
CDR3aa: CASGSRGRSEAFF
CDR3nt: TGCGCCAGCGGCAGTAGGGGGCGATCGGAAGCTTTCTTT

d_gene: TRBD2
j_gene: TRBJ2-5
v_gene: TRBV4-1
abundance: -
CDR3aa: CASSQEVRGAGGPTETQYF
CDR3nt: TGCGCCAGCAGCCAAGAGGTACGGGGAGCGGGGGGGCCGACGGAGACCCAGTACTTC

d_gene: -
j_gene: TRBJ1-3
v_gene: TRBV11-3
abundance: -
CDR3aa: CASSEAGGNTIYF
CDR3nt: TGTGCCAGCAGCGAGGCAGGGGGAAACACCATATATTTT

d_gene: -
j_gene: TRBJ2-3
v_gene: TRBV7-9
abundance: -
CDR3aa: CASSLEGDWTDTQYF
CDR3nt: TGTGCCAGCAGCCTGGAAGGGGATTGGACAGATACGCAGTATTTT